These T cell receptor beta chains were read from a single sample in a study of PD-1 blockade in classical Hodgkin lymphoma. Using immunoSEQ multiplex PCR, the repertoire was profiled, and TCRdb retains in-frame clones only, with some absent. The sample includes about 19,000 clones, about 87% seen only once; the top ten take roughly 5%. This sample comprised CD8+ T cells from blood, obtained before the fourth cycle of nivolumab. These TCRs come from a human donor with classical Hodgkin lymphoma. Each CDR3 is given with its conserved first and last residue. Each record gives: V gene, J gene, D gene, clone size, CDR3 protein, CDR3 DNA. A D gene is named only where the DNA matches it firmly. For some rows the clone size is stated as once, few or many, or as a class when expanded; others skip it.

v_gene: TRBV4-1
j_gene: TRBJ2-1
d_gene: .
abundance: .
CDR3aa: CASSLNNEQFF
CDR3nt: TGCGCCAGCAGCCTCAACAATGAGCAGTTCTTC

v_gene: TRBV27
j_gene: TRBJ1-2
d_gene: .
abundance: .
CDR3aa: CASSEGVNYGYTF
CDR3nt: TGTGCCAGCAGCGAGGGGGTTAACTATGGCTACACCTTC

v_gene: TRBV28
j_gene: TRBJ2-5
d_gene: TRBD1
abundance: .
CDR3aa: CASSPRGRIKETQYF
CDR3nt: TGTGCCAGCAGCCCCAGGGGGCGAATAAAAGAGACCCAGTACTTC

v_gene: TRBV4-1
j_gene: TRBJ2-1
d_gene: .
abundance: .
CDR3aa: CASSQGRGRSDEQFF
CDR3nt: TGCGCCAGCAGCCAAGGGCGAGGCCGGAGCGATGAGCAGTTCTTC

v_gene: TRBV19
j_gene: TRBJ2-1
d_gene: .
abundance: few
CDR3aa: CASSLGDGVPNEQFF
CDR3nt: TGTGCCAGCTCCTTGGGGGACGGGGTCCCGAATGAGCAGTTCTTC

v_gene: TRBV29-1
j_gene: TRBJ2-1
d_gene: TRBD1
abundance: .
CDR3aa: CSGSGLTGGHYNEQFF
CDR3nt: TGCAGCGGATCCGGCCTTACAGGGGGCCATTACAATGAGCAGTTCTTC

v_gene: TRBV27
j_gene: TRBJ1-5
d_gene: TRBD1
abundance: once
CDR3aa: CASSPDRGYDQPQHF
CDR3nt: TGTGCCAGCAGTCCGGACAGGGGGTATGATCAGCCCCAGCATTTT

v_gene: TRBV19
j_gene: TRBJ1-6
d_gene: .
abundance: .
CDR3aa: CASSKGTKRGSPLHF
CDR3nt: TGTGCCAGTAGTAAGGGGACCAAACGTGGATCACCCCTCCACTTT

v_gene: TRBV6-1
j_gene: TRBJ1-2
d_gene: .
abundance: .
CDR3aa: CASSERMLREIGYGYTF
CDR3nt: TGTGCCAGCAGTGAAAGGATGTTGAGGGAGATAGGCTATGGCTACACCTTC

v_gene: TRBV6-4
j_gene: TRBJ2-7
d_gene: .
abundance: .
CDR3aa: CASSDGDSYEQYF
CDR3nt: TGTGCCAGCAGTGATGGGGATTCCTACGAGCAGTACTTC

v_gene: TRBV7-9
j_gene: TRBJ1-1
d_gene: .
abundance: .
CDR3aa: CASSFPPSPGWWTEAFF
CDR3nt: TGTGCCAGCAGCTTTCCCCCGTCCCCGGGGTGGTGGACTGAAGCTTTCTTT

v_gene: TRBV27
j_gene: TRBJ2-7
d_gene: TRBD1
abundance: .
CDR3aa: CASSGTGGYEQYF
CDR3nt: TGTGCCAGCTCCGGGACAGGGGGCTACGAGCAGTACTTC

v_gene: TRBV29-1
j_gene: TRBJ2-7
d_gene: .
abundance: .
CDR3aa: CSVGSGGSYEQYF
CDR3nt: TGCAGCGTGGGGTCCGGTGGCTCCTACGAGCAGTACTTC

v_gene: TRBV29-1
j_gene: TRBJ2-1
d_gene: TRBD2
abundance: .
CDR3aa: CSVEPASGDYNEQFF
CDR3nt: TGCAGCGTTGAACCGGCTAGCGGGGATTACAATGAGCAGTTCTTC

v_gene: TRBV7-8
j_gene: TRBJ2-7
d_gene: TRBD1
abundance: .
CDR3aa: CASSSWTGITEQYF
CDR3nt: TGTGCCAGCAGCTCGTGGACAGGGATTACCGAGCAGTACTTC

v_gene: TRBV2
j_gene: TRBJ2-1
d_gene: TRBD1
abundance: .
CDR3aa: CASSEIPAGDRLAHEQFF
CDR3nt: TGTGCCAGCAGTGAAATCCCGGCCGGGGACAGGTTAGCTCATGAGCAGTTCTTC

v_gene: TRBV6-5
j_gene: TRBJ2-7
d_gene: .
abundance: .
CDR3aa: CASTRRVPYEQYF
CDR3nt: TGTGCCAGCACCCGCCGGGTGCCCTACGAGCAGTACTTC

v_gene: TRBV28
j_gene: TRBJ1-6
d_gene: TRBD1
abundance: once
CDR3aa: CASTWGGTGNSPLHF
CDR3nt: TGTGCCAGCACCTGGGGGGGGACAGGTAATTCACCCCTCCACTTT

v_gene: TRBV27
j_gene: TRBJ2-1
d_gene: .
abundance: once
CDR3aa: CASSRGSSGGEQFF
CDR3nt: TGTGCCAGCAGCCGTGGGTCTTCCGGGGGTGAGCAGTTCTTC

v_gene: TRBV6-1
j_gene: TRBJ1-5
d_gene: .
abundance: .
CDR3aa: CASSDRRSNQPQHF
CDR3nt: TGTGCCAGCAGCGACAGGCGAAGCAATCAGCCCCAGCATTTT

v_gene: TRBV27
j_gene: TRBJ1-2
d_gene: .
abundance: .
CDR3aa: CASRSSGANYGYTF
CDR3nt: TGTGCCAGCAGGTCATCGGGGGCTAACTATGGCTACACCTTC

v_gene: TRBV27
j_gene: TRBJ1-2
d_gene: .
abundance: .
CDR3aa: CASRGTAGAMDGYTF
CDR3nt: TGTGCCAGCAGAGGTACAGCTGGGGCTATGGATGGCTACACCTTC

v_gene: TRBV7-2
j_gene: TRBJ1-2
d_gene: .
abundance: .
CDR3aa: CASSYRDFYGYTF
CDR3nt: TGTGCCAGCAGCTACAGGGATTTCTATGGCTACACCTTC

v_gene: TRBV2
j_gene: TRBJ2-7
d_gene: .
abundance: .
CDR3aa: CASSATGYSEQYF
CDR3nt: TGTGCCAGCAGTGCAACAGGGTACTCCGAGCAGTACTTC

v_gene: TRBV7-9
j_gene: TRBJ1-1
d_gene: .
abundance: .
CDR3aa: CASSLGRGLDTEAFF
CDR3nt: TGTGCCAGCAGCTTAGGCCGGGGCTTGGACACTGAAGCTTTCTTT

v_gene: TRBV5-6
j_gene: TRBJ2-7
d_gene: .
abundance: .
CDR3aa: CASSLDARGTYEQYF
CDR3nt: TGTGCCAGCAGCTTGGATGCCCGTGGGACTTACGAGCAGTACTTC

v_gene: TRBV28
j_gene: TRBJ2-7
d_gene: TRBD1
abundance: .
CDR3aa: CASSRPFIVLGSGTGGFYEQYF
CDR3nt: TGTGCCAGCAGTCGACCCTTTATTGTATTAGGTTCCGGGACAGGGGGTTTCTACGAGCAGTACTTC

v_gene: TRBV9
j_gene: TRBJ1-3
d_gene: TRBD1
abundance: once
CDR3aa: CASSERGQAPGNTIYF
CDR3nt: TGTGCCAGCAGCGAAAGAGGACAGGCCCCAGGAAACACCATATATTTT

v_gene: TRBV27
j_gene: TRBJ2-3
d_gene: .
abundance: once
CDR3aa: CASSLLVSSTDTQYF
CDR3nt: TGTGCCAGCAGTTTACTAGTATCTAGCACAGATACGCAGTATTTT

v_gene: TRBV10-1
j_gene: TRBJ2-2
d_gene: .
abundance: few
CDR3aa: CASSLSGELFF
CDR3nt: TGCGCCAGCAGTTTATCCGGGGAGCTGTTTTTT

v_gene: TRBV27
j_gene: TRBJ2-2
d_gene: TRBD1
abundance: .
CDR3aa: CASSLGTGSPGELFF
CDR3nt: TGTGCCAGCAGTTTGGGGACAGGGTCCCCCGGGGAGCTGTTTTTT

v_gene: TRBV5-1
j_gene: TRBJ2-7
d_gene: .
abundance: .
CDR3aa: CASRPDSSYEQYF
CDR3nt: TGCGCCAGCAGGCCGGACAGCTCCTACGAGCAGTACTTC

v_gene: TRBV7-9
j_gene: TRBJ2-5
d_gene: .
abundance: .
CDR3aa: CASSLSRETQYF
CDR3nt: TGTGCCAGCAGCTTATCACGGGAGACCCAGTACTTC

v_gene: TRBV2
j_gene: TRBJ1-2
d_gene: TRBD1
abundance: .
CDR3aa: CATPGEGALGYTF
CDR3nt: TGTGCCACCCCGGGGGAGGGGGCCCTCGGCTACACCTTC

v_gene: TRBV27
j_gene: TRBJ2-4
d_gene: .
abundance: .
CDR3aa: CASSLTAVAKNIQYF
CDR3nt: TGTGCCAGCAGTTTAACGGCGGTAGCCAAAAACATTCAGTACTTC

v_gene: TRBV10-3
j_gene: TRBJ2-4
d_gene: .
abundance: .
CDR3aa: CAISAEGPATAKNIQYF
CDR3nt: TGTGCCATCAGTGCAGAGGGGCCAGCGACAGCCAAAAACATTCAGTACTTC

v_gene: TRBV5-6
j_gene: TRBJ1-1
d_gene: .
abundance: .
CDR3aa: CASSLNKHTEAFF
CDR3nt: TGTGCCAGCAGCTTGAACAAACACACTGAAGCTTTCTTT

v_gene: TRBV28
j_gene: TRBJ1-5
d_gene: .
abundance: .
CDR3aa: CASSLPNSNQPQHF
CDR3nt: TGTGCCAGCAGTTTACCGAATAGCAATCAGCCCCAGCATTTT

v_gene: TRBV13
j_gene: TRBJ1-1
d_gene: .
abundance: .
CDR3aa: CASSQGRLGGRAFF
CDR3nt: TGTGCCAGCAGCCAAGGAAGGCTGGGGGGCCGAGCTTTCTTT

v_gene: TRBV11-3
j_gene: TRBJ2-1
d_gene: .
abundance: .
CDR3aa: CASSHARSSYNEQFF
CDR3nt: TGTGCCAGCAGCCATGCGAGGAGCTCCTACAATGAGCAGTTCTTC

v_gene: TRBV30
j_gene: TRBJ2-1
d_gene: TRBD2
abundance: once
CDR3aa: CAWSVASGLNEQFF
CDR3nt: TGTGCCTGGAGTGTAGCTAGCGGCCTCAATGAGCAGTTCTTC

v_gene: TRBV19
j_gene: TRBJ2-2
d_gene: TRBD1
abundance: .
CDR3aa: CASSIDRGPGELFF
CDR3nt: TGTGCCAGTAGTATCGACAGGGGGCCCGGGGAGCTGTTTTTT

v_gene: TRBV27
j_gene: TRBJ2-5
d_gene: .
abundance: .
CDR3aa: CASSSTDGETQYF
CDR3nt: TGTGCCAGCAGTTCGACGGACGGAGAGACCCAGTACTTC

v_gene: TRBV25-1
j_gene: TRBJ1-4
d_gene: TRBD1
abundance: .
CDR3aa: CASSGGTGQEKLFF
CDR3nt: TGTGCCAGCAGTGGCGGGACAGGGCAGGAAAAACTGTTTTTT

v_gene: TRBV9
j_gene: TRBJ2-2
d_gene: TRBD2
abundance: .
CDR3aa: CAGLMAGERELFF
CDR3nt: TGTGCCGGCCTAATGGCGGGAGAGCGGGAGCTGTTTTTT

v_gene: TRBV27
j_gene: TRBJ1-3
d_gene: .
abundance: .
CDR3aa: CASRTSGENTIYF
CDR3nt: TGTGCCAGCAGGACCTCGGGGGAAAACACCATATATTTT

v_gene: TRBV7-9
j_gene: TRBJ1-2
d_gene: TRBD1
abundance: .
CDR3aa: CASSHGQGWYTF
CDR3nt: TGTGCCAGCAGCCACGGACAGGGATGGTACACCTTC

v_gene: TRBV27
j_gene: TRBJ2-5
d_gene: .
abundance: .
CDR3aa: CASSLHIEGETQYF
CDR3nt: TGTGCCAGCAGTTTACATATAGAAGGGGAGACCCAGTACTTC